Here is one T cell receptor (beta chain) with its context. From germline, CDR1 is SGDLS and CDR2 YYNGEE. Trimming shortened V by 2 bases and J by 3 bases, and 12 bases separated the two germline ends. This CDR3 contains 14 residues. The data originate from a study of cytomegalovirus exposure and HLA in healthy donors. The PCR had 60 Vbeta and 13 Jbeta primers. Data came from immunoSEQ multiplex PCR; TCRdb stores just in-frame clones and leaves some out. The table lists some 150,000 clones, 64% of them singletons. Specimen: PBMCs. V gene TRBV9 combines with J gene TRBJ2-7; no clear D. The sequence came from a woman aged 25-40 years in good health and CMV-seropositive. The CDR3: CASSVHQNDYEQYF. CDR3 DNA sequence: TGTGCCAGCAGCGTCCATCAGAACGACTACGAGCAGTACTTC.